This T cell receptor beta chain was identified in a study of T cell repertoires and HLA-DP antigens (dated by TCRdb to between 2018 and 2020). Regarding the study in general: The study used an in vitro model of CD4+ T cell alloreactivity in which transduced HeLa cells presented allogeneic HLA-DP. The average DNA input was roughly 200 ng for sorted CD137+CD4+ samples versus 1,200 ng for pre-culture CD4+ samples. The three donors were two male and one female, with ages ranging from the 18-to-29 to the 60-to-69 age band. One alloantigen differed from self by one peptide-binding groove amino acid, whereas the other differed by ten, modelling structurally similar versus dissimilar alloantigens.

CDR3 length: 14 amino acids, cysteine to phenylalanine. Just the 42-base CDR3 DNA is kept, in frame starting at base 1. The germline V gene yields SGHTA for CDR1 and FQGNSA for CDR2. The junction shows trimming of 6 bases on V and 4 bases on J, plus 15 bases between the germline ends. About this clone: What antigen it recognizes has not been identified. Per-base quality was not reported, and no clone a single base away is much larger than it.

Magnetic bead negative selection was used to isolate untouched CD4+ T cells from Ficoll-separated PBMC, with purity averaging approximately 98%. Untouched CD4+ T cells were isolated from Ficoll-separated PBMC with magnetic beads, reaching 95% to 98% purity with negligible CD8+ contamination. Donors were three healthy blood donors whose buffy coats supplied peripheral blood mononuclear cells. CMV seronegative status was shared by all three donors. The DNeasy Blood & Tissue Kit was used for extraction of genomic DNA. Genomic DNA from sorted CD137+CD4+ cells and from pre-culture CD4+ baseline samples of each subject was subjected to TCRB sequencing. TCRB CDR3 regions were amplified with the immunoSEQ multiplex PCR using forward primers for 54 TRBV segments and reverse primers for 13 TRBJ segments. Deep resolution, with a target of 200,000 T cell genomes, was applied to the sequencing of pre-culture CD4+ samples. Amplicons were sequenced on an Illumina HiSeq System, producing 87 bp reads covering the CDR3. The original methods were these. Reads were corrected for PCR and sequencing errors, and CDR3 regions were defined by alignment to IMGT reference sequences. Synthetic template pools were used to estimate counts of templates and unique rearrangements. Clonality was computed by subtracting Pielou's evenness from 1. The Daley-Smith estimator was used to estimate richness. Morisita's index was used to measure repertoire overlap. Clones found in cultured samples but undetected in the pre-culture repertoire of the corresponding donor were defined as low-abundance clones. TCRdb obtained this table from immuneACCESS and retained in-frame rearrangements with V and J assigned. These tables miss some clones; where compared with another copy, unresolved V genes account for less than half of the shortfall, and the remainder is unexplained. That table is the source of V, J and clone size, and D and trimming were worked out from the DNA. Within this sample are about 73,000 clones, with roughly 78% of them counted one time only. Jointly, the top ten make up around 1.5% of the sample.

Broad study findings and their caveats: Similar clonality (approximately 0.39) was observed for sorted CD137+ cells against both alloantigens, and this clonality was much higher than that observed in pre-culture samples (around 0.04). Limitations were identified as the inclusion of only a few donors, the use of a non-physiological HeLa antigen-presenting system, and the use of total CD4+ responder cells. Average cumulative frequency of clones undetected before culture was approximately 40% against one allele and 50.6% against the other. The naive and memory CD4+ repertoires were not analysed as separate populations.

This clonotype was sampled from a man aged 60 to 75 in good health and CMV-seronegative. Recombination connected TRBV7-2 to TRBJ2-5; TRBD2 is possibly the D segment (7 matching bases). Sequencing was performed on CD4+ T cells from PBMCs. This receptor has the CDR3 CASSQAGALETQYF. The DNA reads as follows: TGTGCCAGCAGTCAGGCGGGGGCATTAGAGACCCAGTACTTC.